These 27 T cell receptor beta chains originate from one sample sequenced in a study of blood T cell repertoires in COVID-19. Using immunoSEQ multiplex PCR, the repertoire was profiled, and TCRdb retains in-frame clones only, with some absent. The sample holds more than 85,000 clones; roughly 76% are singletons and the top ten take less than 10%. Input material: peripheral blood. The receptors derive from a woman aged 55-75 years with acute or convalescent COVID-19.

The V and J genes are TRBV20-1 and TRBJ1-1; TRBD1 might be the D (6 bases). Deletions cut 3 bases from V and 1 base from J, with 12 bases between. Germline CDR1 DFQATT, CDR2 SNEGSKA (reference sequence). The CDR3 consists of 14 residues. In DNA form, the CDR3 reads TGCAGTGCTAGTTTCCAGGGGAGGAACACTGAAGCTTTCTTT. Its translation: CSASFQGRNTEAFF.

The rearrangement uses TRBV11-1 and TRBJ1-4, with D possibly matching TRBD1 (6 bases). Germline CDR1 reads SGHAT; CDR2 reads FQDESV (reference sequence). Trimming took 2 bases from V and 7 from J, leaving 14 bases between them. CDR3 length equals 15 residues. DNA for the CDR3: TGTGCCAGCAGCTTAACAGGGCAAGGAGGTGAAAAACTGTTTTTT. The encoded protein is CASSLTGQGGEKLFF.

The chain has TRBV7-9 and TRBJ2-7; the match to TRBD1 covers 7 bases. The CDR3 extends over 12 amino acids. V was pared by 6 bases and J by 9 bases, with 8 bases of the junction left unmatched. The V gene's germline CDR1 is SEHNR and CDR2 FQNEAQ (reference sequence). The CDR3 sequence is CASSSTGTRQYF. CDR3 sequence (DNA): TGTGCCAGCAGTTCGACAGGGACGAGGCAGTACTTC.

CDR3 in amino acids: CASRTVDREGTEAFF. For the CDR3, the DNA is TGTGCCAGCAGGACCGTCGACAGGGAAGGTACTGAAGCTTTCTTT. The gene calls are TRBV6-5 and TRBJ1-1, with 7 bases aligning to TRBD1. V was clipped by 6 bases and J by 5 bases; unmatched bases: 12. Germline loops: CDR1 MNHEY, CDR2 SVGAGI. The CDR3 is 15 amino acids.

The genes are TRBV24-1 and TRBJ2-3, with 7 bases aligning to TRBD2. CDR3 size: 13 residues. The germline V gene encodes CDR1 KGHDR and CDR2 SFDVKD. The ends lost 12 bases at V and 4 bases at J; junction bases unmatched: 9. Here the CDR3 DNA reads TGTGCCGCGGGGGAGGGGTCCCCAGATACGCAGTATTTT. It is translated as CAAGEGSPDTQYF.

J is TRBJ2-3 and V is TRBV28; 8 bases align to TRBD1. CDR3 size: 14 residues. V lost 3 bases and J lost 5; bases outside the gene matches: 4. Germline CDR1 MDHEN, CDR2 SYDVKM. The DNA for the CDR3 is TGTGCCAGCAGTTTCGCAGGGGGCGTAGATACGCAGTATTTT. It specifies CASSFAGGVDTQYF.

CDR3 residues: CASSPTLTGGNQPQHF. The CDR3 DNA reads as TGTGCCAGCAGTCCTACTCTGACAGGGGGTAATCAGCCCCAGCATTTT. The V call is TRBV27, the J call TRBJ1-5, with 9 bases matching TRBD1. The germline V gene has CDR1 MNHEY and CDR2 SMNVEV (reference sequence). The V and J ends lost 5 bases and 4 bases, in that order; junction bases with no gene match: 9. The CDR3 length is 16 residues.

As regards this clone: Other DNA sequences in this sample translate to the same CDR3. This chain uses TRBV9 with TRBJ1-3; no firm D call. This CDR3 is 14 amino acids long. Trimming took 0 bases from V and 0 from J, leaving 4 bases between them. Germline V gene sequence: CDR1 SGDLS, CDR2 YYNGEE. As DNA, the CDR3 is TGTGCCAGCAGCGTAGGCAGCTCTGGAAACACCATATATTTT. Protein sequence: CASSVGSSGNTIYF.

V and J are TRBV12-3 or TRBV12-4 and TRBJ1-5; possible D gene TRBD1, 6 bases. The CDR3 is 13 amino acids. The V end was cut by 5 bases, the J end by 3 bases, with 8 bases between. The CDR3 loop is CASSGQFNQPQHF. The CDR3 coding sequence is TGTGCCAGCAGTGGACAGTTCAATCAGCCCCAGCATTTT.

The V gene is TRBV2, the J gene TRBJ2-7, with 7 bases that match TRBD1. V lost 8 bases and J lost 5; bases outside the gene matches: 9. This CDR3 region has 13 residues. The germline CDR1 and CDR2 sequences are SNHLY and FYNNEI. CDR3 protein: CASHEDRRDEQYF. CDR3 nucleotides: TGTGCCAGCCACGAGGACAGGCGCGACGAGCAGTACTTC.

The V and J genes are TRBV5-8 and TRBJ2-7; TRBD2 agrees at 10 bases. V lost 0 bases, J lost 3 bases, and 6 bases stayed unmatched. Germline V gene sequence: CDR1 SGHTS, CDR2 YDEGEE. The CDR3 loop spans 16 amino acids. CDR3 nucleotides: TGTGCCAGCAGCTTGGAAGTCGGACTAGCGGTCTACGAGCAGTACTTC. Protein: CASSLEVGLAVYEQYF.

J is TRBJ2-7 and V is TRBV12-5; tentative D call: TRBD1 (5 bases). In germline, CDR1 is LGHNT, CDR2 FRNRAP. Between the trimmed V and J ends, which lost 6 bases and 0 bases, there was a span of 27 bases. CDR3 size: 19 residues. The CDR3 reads CASGIGPRQASGISYEQYF. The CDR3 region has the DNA TGTGCTAGTGGGATCGGTCCCCGTCAGGCTTCAGGGATCTCCTACGAGCAGTACTTC. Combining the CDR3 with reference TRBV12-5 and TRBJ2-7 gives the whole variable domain DARVTQTPRHKVTEMGQEVTMRCQPILGHNTVFWYRQTMMQGLELLAYFRNRAPLDDSGMPKDRFSAEMPDATLATLKIQPSEPRDSAVYFCASGIGPRQASGISYEQYFGPGTRLTVT.

CDR3 loop: CASTSGAYEQYF. The CDR3 bases are TGTGCCAGCACCTCAGGCGCCTACGAGCAGTACTTC. This chain joins TRBV27 and TRBJ2-7, with D unclear. Trimming shortened V by 7 bases and J by 2 bases, and 9 bases separated the two germline ends. CDR1 is MNHEY and CDR2 is SMNVEV in the germline V gene (reference sequence). The CDR3 has 12 residues.

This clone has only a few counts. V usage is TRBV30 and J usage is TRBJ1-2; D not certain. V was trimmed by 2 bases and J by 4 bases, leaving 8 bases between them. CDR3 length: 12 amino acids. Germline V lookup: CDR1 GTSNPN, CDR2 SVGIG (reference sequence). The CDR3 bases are TGTGCCTGGAGTTCGGGGAGCTATGGCTACACCTTC. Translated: CAWSSGSYGYTF.

Written as DNA, the CDR3 is TGTGCCAGCAGCACCTCGACAGGATTTAATGAAAAACTGTTTTTT. Its protein is CASSTSTGFNEKLFF. This chain connects TRBV7-9 to TRBJ1-4; the D gene is possibly TRBD1 (6 bases). In germline, CDR1 is SEHNR, CDR2 FQNEAQ (reference sequence). Trimming stripped 5 bases from V and 4 bases from J, with 14 bases between. This CDR3 is 15 amino acids long.

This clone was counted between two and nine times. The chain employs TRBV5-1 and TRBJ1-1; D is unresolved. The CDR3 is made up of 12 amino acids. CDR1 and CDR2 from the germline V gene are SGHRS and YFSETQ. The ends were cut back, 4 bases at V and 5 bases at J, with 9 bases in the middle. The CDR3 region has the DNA TGCGCCAGCAGCGGCGGGAGTACTGAAGCTTTCTTT. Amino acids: CASSGGSTEAFF.

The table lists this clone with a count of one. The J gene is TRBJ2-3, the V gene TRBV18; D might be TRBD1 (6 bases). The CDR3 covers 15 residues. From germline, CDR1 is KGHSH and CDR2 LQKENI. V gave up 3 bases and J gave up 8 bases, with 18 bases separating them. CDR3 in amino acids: CASSPDHLGAFTQYF. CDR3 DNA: TGTGCCAGCTCACCCGACCACCTGGGGGCGTTTACGCAGTATTTT.

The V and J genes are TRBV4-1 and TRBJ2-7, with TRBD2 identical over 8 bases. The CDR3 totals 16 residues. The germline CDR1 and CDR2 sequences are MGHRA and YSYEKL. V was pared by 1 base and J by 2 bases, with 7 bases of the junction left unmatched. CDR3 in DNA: TGCGCCAGCAGCCAAGTCCCGGGACTAGGCCCCTACGAGCAGTACTTC. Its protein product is CASSQVPGLGPYEQYF.

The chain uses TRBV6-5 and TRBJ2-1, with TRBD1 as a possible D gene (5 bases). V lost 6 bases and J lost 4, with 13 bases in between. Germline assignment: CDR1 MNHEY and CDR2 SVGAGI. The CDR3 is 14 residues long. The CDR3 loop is CASRLTTDYNEQFF. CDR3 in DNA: TGTGCCAGCAGACTAACGACAGATTACAATGAGCAGTTCTTC.

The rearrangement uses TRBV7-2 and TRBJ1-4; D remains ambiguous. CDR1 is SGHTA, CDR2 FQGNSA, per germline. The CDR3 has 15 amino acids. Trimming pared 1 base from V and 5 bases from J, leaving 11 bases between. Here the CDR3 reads CASSLGTGRNEKLFF. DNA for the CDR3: TGTGCCAGCAGCTTAGGCACGGGAAGAAATGAAAAACTGTTTTTT.

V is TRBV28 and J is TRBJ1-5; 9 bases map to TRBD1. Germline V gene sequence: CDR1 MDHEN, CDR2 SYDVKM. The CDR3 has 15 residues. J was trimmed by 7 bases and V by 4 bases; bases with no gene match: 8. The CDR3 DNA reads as TGTGCCAGCAGTTCGCCCGGGACAGGGAACCAGCCCCAGCATTTT. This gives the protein CASSSPGTGNQPQHF. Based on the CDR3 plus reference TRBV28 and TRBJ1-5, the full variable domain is DVKVTQSSRYLVKRTGEKVFLECVQDMDHENMFWYRQDPGLGLRLIYFSYDVKMKEKGDIPEGYSVSREKKERFSLILESASTNQTSMYLCASSSPGTGNQPQHFGDGTRLSIL.

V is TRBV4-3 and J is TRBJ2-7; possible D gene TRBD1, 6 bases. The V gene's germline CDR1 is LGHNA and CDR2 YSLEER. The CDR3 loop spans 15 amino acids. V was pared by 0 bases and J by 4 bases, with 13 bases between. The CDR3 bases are TGCGCCAGCAGCCAAGAGGGGCAGGGGTGGTACGAGCAGTACTTC. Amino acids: CASSQEGQGWYEQYF.

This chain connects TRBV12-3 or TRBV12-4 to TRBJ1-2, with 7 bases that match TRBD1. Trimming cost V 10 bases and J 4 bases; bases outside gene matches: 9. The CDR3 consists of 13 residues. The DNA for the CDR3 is TGTGCCATCCCCAGGGGGTACTCCTATGGCTACACCTTC. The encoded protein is CAIPRGYSYGYTF.

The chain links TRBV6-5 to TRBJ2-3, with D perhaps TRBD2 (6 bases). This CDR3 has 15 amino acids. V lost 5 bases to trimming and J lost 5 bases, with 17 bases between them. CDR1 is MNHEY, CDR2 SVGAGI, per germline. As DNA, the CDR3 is TGTGCCAGCAGTCCGCGGGGCGGGGAGGTAGATACGCAGTATTTT. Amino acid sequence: CASSPRGGEVDTQYF.

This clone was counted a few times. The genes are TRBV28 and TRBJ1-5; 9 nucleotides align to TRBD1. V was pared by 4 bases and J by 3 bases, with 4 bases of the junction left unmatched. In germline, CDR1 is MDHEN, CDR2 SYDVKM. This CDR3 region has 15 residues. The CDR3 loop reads CASSSGTGPNQPQHF. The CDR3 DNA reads TGTGCCAGCAGTTCCGGGACAGGGCCCAATCAGCCCCAGCATTTT.

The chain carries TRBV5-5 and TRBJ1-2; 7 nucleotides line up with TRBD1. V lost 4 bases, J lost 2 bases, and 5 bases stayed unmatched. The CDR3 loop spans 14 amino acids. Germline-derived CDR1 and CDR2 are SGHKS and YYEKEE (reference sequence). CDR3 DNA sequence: TGTGCCAGCAGCCTCGCGGGACAGAACTATGGCTACACCTTC. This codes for CASSLAGQNYGYTF.

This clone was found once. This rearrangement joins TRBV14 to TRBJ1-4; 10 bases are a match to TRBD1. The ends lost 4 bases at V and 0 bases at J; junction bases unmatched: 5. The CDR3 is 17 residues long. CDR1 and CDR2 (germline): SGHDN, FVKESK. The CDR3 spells CASSPGTGVATNEKLFF. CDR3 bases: TGTGCCAGCAGCCCCGGGACAGGGGTTGCAACTAATGAAAAACTGTTTTTT.